Included here is one T cell receptor (beta chain) sequence, with context. These data belong to a study of immune evolution from preneoplasia to lung adenocarcinoma. Sequenced by immunoSEQ multiplex PCR; TCRdb stores in-frame clones only, minus some. There are approximately 9,000 clones in the sample; around 79% occur only once, and roughly 9% lies in the top ten. The germline CDR1 and CDR2 sequences are MNHNS and SASEGT. With 2 bases removed from V and 2 bases from J, the gap between germline ends came to 10 bases. This CDR3 spans 15 amino acids. The source of this sequence is a donor of 70 years or more with lung adenocarcinoma. The V and J genes are TRBV6-1 and TRBJ1-3; tentative D call: TRBD1 (6 bases). The specimen was FFPE minimally invasive lung adenocarcinoma tissue. The CDR3 spells CASSESGTPGNTIYF. The CDR3 DNA sequence: TGTGCCAGCAGTGAATCGGGGACACCTGGAAACACCATATATTTT.